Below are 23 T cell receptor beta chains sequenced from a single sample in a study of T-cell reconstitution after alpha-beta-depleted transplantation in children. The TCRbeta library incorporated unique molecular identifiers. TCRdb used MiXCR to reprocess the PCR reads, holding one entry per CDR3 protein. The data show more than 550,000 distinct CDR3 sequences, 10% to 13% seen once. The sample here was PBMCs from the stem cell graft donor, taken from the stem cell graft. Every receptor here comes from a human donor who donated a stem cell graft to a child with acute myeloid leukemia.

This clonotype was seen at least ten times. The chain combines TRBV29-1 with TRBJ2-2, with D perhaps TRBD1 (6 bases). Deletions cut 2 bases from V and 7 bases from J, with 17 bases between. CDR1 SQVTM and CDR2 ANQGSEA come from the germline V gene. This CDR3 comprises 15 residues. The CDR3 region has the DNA TGCAGCGTTGAAAGAGCAGGGGTGATTGGCGGGGAGCTGTTTTTT. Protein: CSVERAGVIGGELFF.

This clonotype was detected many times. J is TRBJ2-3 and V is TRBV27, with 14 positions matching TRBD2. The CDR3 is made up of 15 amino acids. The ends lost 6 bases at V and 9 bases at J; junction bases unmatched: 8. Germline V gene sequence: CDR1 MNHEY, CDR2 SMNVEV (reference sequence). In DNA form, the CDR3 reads TGTGCCAGCAGCACGGGACTAGCGGGAGTAGAAACGCAGTATTTT. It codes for CASSTGLAGVETQYF.

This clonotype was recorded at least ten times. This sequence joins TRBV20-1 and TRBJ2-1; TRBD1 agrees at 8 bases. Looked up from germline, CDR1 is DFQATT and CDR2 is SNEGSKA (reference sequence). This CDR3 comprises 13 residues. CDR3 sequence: CLITGTGTNEQFF. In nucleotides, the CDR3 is TGCCTAATAACCGGGACAGGAACAAATGAGCAGTTCTTC.

CDR3 sequence (DNA): TGCAGTGCTAGTTCGACTTTGCCGGGCTCCTACAATGAGCAGTTCTTC. Translated: CSASSTLPGSYNEQFF. The gene calls are TRBV20-1 and TRBJ2-1; D is undetermined. The CDR3 is made up of 16 amino acids. Deletions cut 3 bases from V and 0 bases from J, with 15 bases between. Germline CDR1 is DFQATT and CDR2 is SNEGSKA (reference sequence).

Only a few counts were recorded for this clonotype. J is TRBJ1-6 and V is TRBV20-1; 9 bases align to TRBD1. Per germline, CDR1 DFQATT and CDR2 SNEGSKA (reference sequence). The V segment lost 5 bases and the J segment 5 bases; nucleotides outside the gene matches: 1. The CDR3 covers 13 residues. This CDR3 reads CSAGTGNNSPLHF. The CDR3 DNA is TGCAGTGCTGGGACAGGGAATAATTCACCCCTCCACTTT.

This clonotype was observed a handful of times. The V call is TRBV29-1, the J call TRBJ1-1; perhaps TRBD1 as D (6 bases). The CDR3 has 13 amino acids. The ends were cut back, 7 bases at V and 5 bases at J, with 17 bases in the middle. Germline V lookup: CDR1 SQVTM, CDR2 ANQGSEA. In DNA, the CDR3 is TGCAGCGCCAAGTGGGGGGCTGAAACTGAAGCTTTCTTT. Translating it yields CSAKWGAETEAFF. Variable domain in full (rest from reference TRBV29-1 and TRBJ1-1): SAVISQKPSRDICQRGTSLTIQCQVDSQVTMMFWYRQQPGQSLTLIATANQGSEATYESGFVIDKFPISRPNLTFSTLTVSNMSPEDSSIYLCSAKWGAETEAFFGQGTRLTVV.

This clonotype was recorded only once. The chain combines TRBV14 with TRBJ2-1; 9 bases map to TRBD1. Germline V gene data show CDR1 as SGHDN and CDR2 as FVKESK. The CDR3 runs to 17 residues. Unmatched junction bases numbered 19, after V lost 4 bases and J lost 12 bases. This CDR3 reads CASSPQFPGTGLKRQFF. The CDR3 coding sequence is TGTGCCAGCAGCCCACAATTCCCCGGGACAGGGTTAAAACGGCAGTTCTTC.

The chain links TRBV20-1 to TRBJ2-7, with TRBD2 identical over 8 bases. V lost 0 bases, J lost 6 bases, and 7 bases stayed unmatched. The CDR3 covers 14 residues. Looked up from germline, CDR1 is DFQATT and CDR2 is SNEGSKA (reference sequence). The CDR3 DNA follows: TGCAGTGCTAGAGACGGGGGGGGCCCACGCGAGCAGTACTTC. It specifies CSARDGGGPREQYF.

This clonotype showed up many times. CDR3 loop: CASRPRAVNEQFF. The CDR3 region has the DNA TGTGCCAGCAGACCGAGGGCCGTCAATGAGCAGTTCTTC. The V call is TRBV12-3 or TRBV12-4, the J call TRBJ2-1, with D perhaps matching TRBD2 (5 bases). The CDR3 contains 13 residues. The V gene lost 6 bases and the J gene lost 6 bases, with 12 bases spanning the gap.

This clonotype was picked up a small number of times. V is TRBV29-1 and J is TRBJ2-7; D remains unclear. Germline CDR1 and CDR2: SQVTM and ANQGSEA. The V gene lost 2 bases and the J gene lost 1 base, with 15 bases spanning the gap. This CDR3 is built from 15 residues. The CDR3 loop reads CSVELRAADSYEQYF. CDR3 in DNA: TGCAGCGTTGAATTACGGGCAGCCGATTCCTACGAGCAGTACTTC.

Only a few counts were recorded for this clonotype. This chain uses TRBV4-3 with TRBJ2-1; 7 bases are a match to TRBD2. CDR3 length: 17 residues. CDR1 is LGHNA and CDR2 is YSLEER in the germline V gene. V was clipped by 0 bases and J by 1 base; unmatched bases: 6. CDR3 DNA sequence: TGCGCCAGCAGCCAAGATGCCGCGGGAGATTCCTACAATGAGCAGTTCTTC. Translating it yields CASSQDAAGDSYNEQFF.

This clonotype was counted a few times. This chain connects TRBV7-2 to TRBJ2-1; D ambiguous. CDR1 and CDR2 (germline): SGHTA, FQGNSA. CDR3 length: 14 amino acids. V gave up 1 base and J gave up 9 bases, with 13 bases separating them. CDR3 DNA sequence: TGTGCCAGCAGCTTAGACTGGATGGATGGTGAGCAGTTCTTC. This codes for CASSLDWMDGEQFF.

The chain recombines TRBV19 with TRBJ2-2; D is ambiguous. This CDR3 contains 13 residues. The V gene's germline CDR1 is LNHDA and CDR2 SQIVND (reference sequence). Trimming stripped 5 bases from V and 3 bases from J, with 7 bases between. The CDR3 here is CASSRGHTGELFF. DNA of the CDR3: TGTGCCAGTAGTCGCGGACACACCGGGGAGCTGTTTTTT.

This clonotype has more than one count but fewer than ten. The CDR3 sequence: CSARDTSGYATAGELFF. The CDR3 DNA is TGCAGTGCTAGGGATACTAGCGGGTACGCGACGGCCGGGGAGCTGTTTTTT. This chain links TRBV20-1 with TRBJ2-2, with 9 bases aligning to TRBD2. This CDR3 contains 17 residues. J lost 6 bases, V lost 3 bases, and 14 bases had no gene match. The germline CDR1 and CDR2 sequences are DFQATT and SNEGSKA (reference sequence).

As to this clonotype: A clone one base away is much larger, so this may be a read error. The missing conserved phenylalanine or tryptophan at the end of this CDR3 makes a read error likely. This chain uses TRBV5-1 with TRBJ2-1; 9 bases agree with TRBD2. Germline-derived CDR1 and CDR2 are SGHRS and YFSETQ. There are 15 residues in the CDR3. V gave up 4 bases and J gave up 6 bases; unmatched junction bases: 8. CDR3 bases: TGCGCCAGCAGCGTTCTAGCGGGGTTAGTCAATGAGCAGTTCTTA. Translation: CASSVLAGLVNEQFL.

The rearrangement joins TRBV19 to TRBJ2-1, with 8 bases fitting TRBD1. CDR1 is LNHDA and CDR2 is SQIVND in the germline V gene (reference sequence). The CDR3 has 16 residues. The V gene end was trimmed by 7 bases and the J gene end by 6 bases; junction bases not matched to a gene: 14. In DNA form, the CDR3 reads TGTGCCAGTACCCCCATGGGGACAGGAGTCCTCAATGAGCAGTTCTTC. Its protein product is CASTPMGTGVLNEQFF.

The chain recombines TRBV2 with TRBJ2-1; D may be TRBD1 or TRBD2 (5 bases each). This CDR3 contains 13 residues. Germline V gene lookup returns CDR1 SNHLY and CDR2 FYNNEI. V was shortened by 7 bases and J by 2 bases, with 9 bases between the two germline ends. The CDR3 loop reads CASMRDPYNEQFF. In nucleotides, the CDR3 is TGTGCCAGCATGAGGGACCCCTACAATGAGCAGTTCTTC.

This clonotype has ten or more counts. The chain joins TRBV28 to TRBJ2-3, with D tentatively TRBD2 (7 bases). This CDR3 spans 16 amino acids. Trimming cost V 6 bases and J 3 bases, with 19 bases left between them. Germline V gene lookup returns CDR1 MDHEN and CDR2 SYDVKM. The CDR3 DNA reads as TGTGCCAGCAGCCCCCGGGGGGCGTCCGGGACAGATACGCAGTATTTT. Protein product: CASSPRGASGTDTQYF.

As DNA, the CDR3 is TGCGCCAGCACCCTGGGTGGCCCCGGGGAGCTGTTTTTT. Its protein product is CASTLGGPGELFF. The V and J genes are TRBV5-1 and TRBJ2-2, with D uncertain. The length of the CDR3 is 13 residues. Trimming removed 6 bases at V and 6 bases at J, with 12 bases between. Germline assignment: CDR1 SGHRS and CDR2 YFSETQ. Full variable domain (outside the CDR3, taken from reference TRBV5-1 and TRBJ2-2): KAGVTQTPRYLIKTRGQQVTLSCSPISGHRSVSWYQQTPGQGLQFLFEYFSETQRNKGNFPGRFSGRQFSNSRSEMNVSTLELGDSALYLCASTLGGPGELFFGEGSRLTVL.

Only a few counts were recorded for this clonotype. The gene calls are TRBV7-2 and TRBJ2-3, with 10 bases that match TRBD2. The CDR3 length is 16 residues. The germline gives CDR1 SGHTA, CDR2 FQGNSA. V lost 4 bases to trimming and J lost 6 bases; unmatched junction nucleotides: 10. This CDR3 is CASSSSSGRAGDTQYF. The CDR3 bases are TGTGCCAGCAGCTCATCCAGCGGGAGGGCAGGGGATACGCAGTATTTT. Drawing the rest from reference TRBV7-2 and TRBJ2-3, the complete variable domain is GAGVSQSPSNKVTEKGKDVELRCDPISGHTALYWYRQSLGQGLEFLIYFQGNSAPDKSGLPSDRFSAERTGGSVSTLTIQRTQQEDSAVYLCASSSSSGRAGDTQYFGPGTRLTVL.

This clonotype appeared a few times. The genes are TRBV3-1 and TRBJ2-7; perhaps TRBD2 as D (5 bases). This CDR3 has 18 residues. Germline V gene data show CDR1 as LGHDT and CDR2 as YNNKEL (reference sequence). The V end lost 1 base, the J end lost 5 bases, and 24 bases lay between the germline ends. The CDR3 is CASSQVLRTADSHHEQYF. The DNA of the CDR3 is TGTGCCAGCAGCCAAGTTTTACGAACCGCGGACTCCCACCACGAGCAGTACTTC.

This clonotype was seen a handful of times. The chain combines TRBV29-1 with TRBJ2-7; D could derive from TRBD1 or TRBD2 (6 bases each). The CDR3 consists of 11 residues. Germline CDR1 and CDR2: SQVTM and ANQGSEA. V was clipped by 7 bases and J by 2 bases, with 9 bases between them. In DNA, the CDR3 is TGCAGCGGGAGGGGGGCCTACGAGCAGTACTTC. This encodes CSGRGAYEQYF.

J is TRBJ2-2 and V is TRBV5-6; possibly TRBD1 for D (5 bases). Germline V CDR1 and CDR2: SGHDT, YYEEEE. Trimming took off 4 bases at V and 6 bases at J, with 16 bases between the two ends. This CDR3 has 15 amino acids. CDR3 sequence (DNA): TGTGCCAGCAGCCGATGGATGACAGTGCCCGGGGAGCTGTTTTTT. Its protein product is CASSRWMTVPGELFF. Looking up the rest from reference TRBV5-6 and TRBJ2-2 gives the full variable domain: DAGVTQSPTHLIKTRGQQVTLRCSPKSGHDTVSWYQQALGQGPQFIFQYYEEEERQRGNFPDRFSGHQFPNYSSELNVNALLLGDSALYLCASSRWMTVPGELFFGEGSRLTVL.